This T cell receptor (beta chain) stems from a study of cytomegalovirus exposure and HLA in healthy donors. Study results and limitations: With later analysis, a missense DCLRE1C variant became linked to TCR beta V- and J-gene trimming.

The PCR made use of 60 Vbeta and 13 Jbeta primers. Sequencing used immunoSEQ multiplex PCR; TCRdb keeps in-frame clones, though not all of them. Found here are around 110,000 clones, roughly 82% of them singletons; the top ten hold less than 3%. Details on this clone: Its antigen is not known.

The junction had 10 bases not matched to a gene; V was cut back by 5 bases and J by 4 bases. Germline-derived CDR1 and CDR2 are SGHNT and YENEEA. The CDR3 extends over 15 amino acids. This TCR came from a young man in good health and CMV-seropositive. J is TRBJ1-2 and V is TRBV11-3; 7 bases match TRBD1. The sequenced sample consisted of PBMCs. CDR3 protein: CASSQDRDRLYGYTF. CDR3 DNA: TGTGCCAGCAGCCAAGACCGGGACAGACTCTATGGCTACACCTTC.